The 20 T cell receptor beta chains below come from one sample, sequenced in a study of blood T cell repertoires in COVID-19. The table came from immunoSEQ multiplex PCR; TCRdb's copy has only in-frame clones and leaves some out. Among some 700,000 clones, 80% to 90% were seen once, and the ten largest hold roughly 0.26%. The sample taken for sequencing was peripheral blood. These receptors were obtained from a young woman with acute or convalescent COVID-19.

V usage is TRBV7-2 and J usage is TRBJ2-7; D is uncertain. CDR3 length equals 13 residues. The germline V and J ends were trimmed by 5 bases and 4 bases, with 12 bases remaining between them. CDR1 is SGHTA and CDR2 is FQGNSA in the germline V gene. This CDR3 reads CASSPGTGYEQYF. In nucleotides, the CDR3 is TGTGCCAGCAGCCCAGGAACTGGATACGAGCAGTACTTC.

The chain employs TRBV11-2 and TRBJ1-1, with 10 bases that match TRBD1. V lost 3 bases and J lost 4; bases outside the gene matches: 11. This CDR3 spans 17 amino acids. CDR1 and CDR2 (germline): SGHAT, FQNNGV. For the CDR3, the DNA is TGTGCCAGCAGCTTTCTGGGACAGGGGCCAGTGGGCACTGAAGCTTTCTTT. This codes for CASSFLGQGPVGTEAFF.

This chain connects TRBV15 to TRBJ2-6, with D unresolved. The V gene's germline CDR1 is LNHNV and CDR2 YYDKDF (reference sequence). The CDR3 totals 18 residues. V lost 0 bases, J lost 0 bases, and 12 bases lay in between. CDR3 residues: CATSRDMQRSSGANVLTF. The CDR3, as DNA: TGTGCCACCAGCAGAGATATGCAAAGGAGCTCTGGGGCCAACGTCCTGACTTTC.

This chain joins TRBV6-5 and TRBJ1-2; 12 nucleotides match TRBD1. The germline CDR1 and CDR2 sequences are MNHEY and SVGAGI. V lost 7 bases to trimming and J lost 6 bases; unmatched junction nucleotides: 9. The CDR3 runs to 15 residues. The CDR3 reads CASTTGTGGRDGYTF. The DNA for the CDR3 is TGTGCCAGCACCACGGGGACAGGGGGCCGGGATGGCTACACCTTC.

The V gene is TRBV15, the J gene TRBJ2-1, with D tentatively TRBD2 (6 bases). Deletions cut 5 bases from V and 8 bases from J, with 19 bases between. The CDR3 spans 15 residues. CDR1 and CDR2 (germline): LNHNV, YYDKDF (reference sequence). The CDR3 bases are TGTGCCACCAGCCCTCCACGACTAGATGGCGATGAGCAGTTCTTC. Its translation: CATSPPRLDGDEQFF.

The genes are TRBV6-5 and TRBJ1-4; D is possibly TRBD1 (6 bases). The CDR3 is made up of 15 amino acids. Trimming took off 7 bases at V and 6 bases at J, with 18 bases between the two ends. CDR1 and CDR2 (germline): MNHEY, SVGAGI. The CDR3 nucleotides read TGTGCCAGCACCTCGGAGGGGGGGCGAGATGAAAAACTGTTTTTT. This codes for CASTSEGGRDEKLFF.

As regards this clone: Other DNA sequences in the same sample also yield this CDR3. The chain carries TRBV24-1 and TRBJ1-2, with D perhaps matching TRBD1 (5 bases). The germline V and J ends were trimmed by 1 base and 7 bases, with 6 bases remaining between them. This CDR3 has 12 amino acids. Germline CDR1 is KGHDR and CDR2 is SFDVKD. CDR3 in amino acids: CATSDLRGGYTF. The CDR3 nucleotides are TGTGCCACCAGTGATTTAAGGGGTGGCTACACCTTC.

In DNA, the CDR3 is TGTGCCAGCAGCACTTCACTAGCGGGACCGGCCTACGAGCAGTACTTC. Translating it yields CASSTSLAGPAYEQYF. The chain joins TRBV7-8 to TRBJ2-7, with 10 nucleotides matching TRBD2. Germline CDR1 reads SGHVS; CDR2 reads FQNEAQ. V was pared by 5 bases and J by 2 bases, with 9 bases of the junction left unmatched. This CDR3 spans 16 amino acids.

The V gene is TRBV7-2, the J gene TRBJ2-3; 9 bases match TRBD2. The germline V gene has CDR1 SGHTA and CDR2 FQGNSA. The trim removed 1 base at V and 6 bases at J, leaving 11 bases unmatched. CDR3 length: 17 residues. The CDR3: CASSLDRPRGGTDTQYF. The CDR3 coding sequence is TGTGCCAGCAGCTTAGATCGACCGCGGGGGGGAACCGATACGCAGTATTTT.

CDR3: CASSIGQGRSTEAFF. The CDR3 DNA is TGCGCCAGCAGCATAGGACAGGGCCGGTCCACTGAAGCTTTCTTT. The chain links TRBV5-1 to TRBJ1-1, with TRBD1 identical over 8 bases. The J segment lost 4 bases and the V segment lost 4 bases, leaving 9 bases of the junction unmatched. Germline lookup yields CDR1 SGHRS and CDR2 YFSETQ. The CDR3 is 15 amino acids.

In regard to this clone: This CDR3 is also generated by other DNA sequences in the sample. The chain uses TRBV24-1 and TRBJ1-1, with D perhaps TRBD1 (6 bases). The germline V gene encodes CDR1 KGHDR and CDR2 SFDVKD. The CDR3 is made up of 11 amino acids. Trimming took 6 bases from V and 5 from J, leaving 6 bases between them. This CDR3 is CATSRGTEAFF. The CDR3 DNA is TGTGCCACCAGTAGGGGGACTGAAGCTTTCTTT.

The chain has TRBV10-3 and TRBJ2-1, with a tentative D call TRBD2 (6 bases). The CDR3 has 12 residues. Germline CDR1 is ENHRY and CDR2 is SYGVKD. Deletions cut 6 bases from V and 8 bases from J, with 11 bases between. CDR3: CAIRAGYDEQFF. The CDR3, as DNA: TGTGCCATCAGGGCGGGGTATGATGAGCAGTTCTTC.

This chain uses TRBV12-3 or TRBV12-4 with TRBJ2-1, with unresolved D. The ends were cut back, 0 bases at V and 8 bases at J, with 8 bases in the middle. The CDR3 sequence is 13 residues long. The CDR3 sequence is CASSLATQDEQFF. As DNA, the CDR3 is TGTGCCAGCAGTTTAGCAACCCAGGATGAGCAGTTCTTC.

The rearrangement uses TRBV6-2 or TRBV6-3 and TRBJ2-1, with TRBD1 as a possible D gene (6 bases). V lost 0 bases to trimming and J lost 7 bases, with 13 bases between them. This CDR3 has 15 residues. Germline values: CDR1 MNHEY, CDR2 SVGEGT. CDR3 coding DNA: TGTGCCAGCAGTTACTCAGGGGGATTAGGGAATGAGCAGTTCTTC. It yields the protein CASSYSGGLGNEQFF.

This clone was observed a handful of times. The chain carries TRBV25-1 and TRBJ1-5; possibly TRBD1 for D (6 bases). This CDR3 is built from 14 residues. CDR1 and CDR2 (germline): MGHDK, SYGVNS. Trimming took off 4 bases at V and 6 bases at J, with 13 bases between the two ends. The CDR3 DNA reads TGTGCCAGCAGTGGGTTCCGGGACACTCAGCCCCAGCATTTT. Translated: CASSGFRDTQPQHF.

This chain joins TRBV21-1 and TRBJ1-2; TRBD1, the table's D call, lacks a check against the DNA. TRBV21-1 is assigned pseudogene status. This CDR3 has 16 amino acids. CDR3 nucleotide sequence: TGTGCCAGCAGCAAAGCCCCGACAGGGTGTAACTATGGCTACACCTTC. Protein product: CASSKAPTGCNYGYTF.

The chain links TRBV7-9 to TRBJ1-1; D may be TRBD1 (6 bases). The ends were cut back, 3 bases at V and 2 bases at J, with 13 bases in the middle. The germline V gene encodes CDR1 SEHNR and CDR2 FQNEAQ (reference sequence). The CDR3 runs 15 residues. CDR3 bases: TGTGCCAGCAGCTTGGGCCGGACAGAAAACACTGAAGCTTTCTTT. The encoded protein is CASSLGRTENTEAFF.

This sequence joins TRBV7-3 and TRBJ2-3; 11 nucleotides line up with TRBD2. Germline loops: CDR1 SGHTA, CDR2 FQGTGA. The CDR3 is 19 residues long. Trimming cost V 5 bases and J 12 bases; bases outside gene matches: 25. The CDR3, as DNA: TGTGCCAGCAGCCCAGCTAGCGGGGGGCCCTACCCACAAGAGGGGGATCAGTATTTT. The encoded protein is CASSPASGGPYPQEGDQYF.

J is TRBJ2-7 and V is TRBV9; TRBD2 aligns across 8 bases. Germline trimming cut 3 bases from V and 6 bases from J; bases unmatched to any gene: 8. The germline V gene has CDR1 SGDLS and CDR2 YYNGEE. The CDR3 has 14 residues. CDR3 loop: CASSDGGAVGEQYF. In nucleotides, the CDR3 is TGTGCCAGCAGCGACGGGGGGGCGGTCGGCGAGCAGTACTTC.

CDR3 coding DNA: TGTGCCAGCAGCAGGGGGACAGCCTACGAGCAGTACTTC. Translated: CASSRGTAYEQYF. The chain carries TRBV5-4 and TRBJ2-7; 7 bases are a match to TRBD1. Unmatched junction bases numbered 3, after V lost 4 bases and J lost 2 bases. CDR3 length: 13 residues. Per the germline V gene, CDR1 is SGHNT and CDR2 is YYREEE (reference sequence).